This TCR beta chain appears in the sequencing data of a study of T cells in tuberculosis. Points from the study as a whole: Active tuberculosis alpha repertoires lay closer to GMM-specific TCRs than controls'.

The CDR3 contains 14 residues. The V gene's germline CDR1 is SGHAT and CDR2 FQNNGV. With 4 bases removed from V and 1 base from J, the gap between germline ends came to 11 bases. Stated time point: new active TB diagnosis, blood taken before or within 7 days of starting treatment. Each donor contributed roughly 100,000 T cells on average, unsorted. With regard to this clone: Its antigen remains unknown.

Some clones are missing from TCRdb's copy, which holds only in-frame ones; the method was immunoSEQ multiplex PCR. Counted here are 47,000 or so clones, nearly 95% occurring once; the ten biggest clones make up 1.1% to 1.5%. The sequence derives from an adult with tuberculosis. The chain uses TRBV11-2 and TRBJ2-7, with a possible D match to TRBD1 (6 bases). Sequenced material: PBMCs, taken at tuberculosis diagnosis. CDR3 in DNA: TGTGCCAGCAGCTCCAGACAGGCTTCCTACGAGCAGTACTTC. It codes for CASSSRQASYEQYF.